The 12 T cell receptor beta chains below all came from one sample that was sequenced in a study of cytomegalovirus exposure and HLA in healthy donors. The PCR employed 60 Vbeta primers together with 13 Jbeta primers. Sequenced by immunoSEQ multiplex PCR; TCRdb stores in-frame clones only, minus some. The sample includes about 130,000 clones, 66% of them seen just once. Sequencing input: PBMCs. All receptors derive from a human donor in good health.

The genes are TRBV5-1 and TRBJ2-2, with D perhaps matching TRBD2 (5 bases). Germline V gene lookup returns CDR1 SGHRS and CDR2 YFSETQ. This CDR3 region has 14 residues. The V and J ends lost 4 bases and 5 bases respectively, with 12 bases between them. The CDR3 loop reads CASSPPTGTGELFF. CDR3 DNA: TGCGCCAGCAGCCCCCCAACGGGGACCGGGGAGCTGTTTTTT.

The V call is TRBV20-1, the J call TRBJ1-2; 7 bases match TRBD1. V lost 6 bases and J lost 7; bases outside the gene matches: 2. The germline CDR1 and CDR2 sequences are DFQATT and SNEGSKA (reference sequence). The CDR3 contains 10 residues. CDR3 DNA sequence: TGCAGTGCAACAGGGGCTGGCTACACCTTC. This encodes CSATGAGYTF.

V usage is TRBV19 and J usage is TRBJ2-1; D is undetermined. With 5 bases removed from V and 7 bases from J, the gap between germline ends came to 6 bases. Germline loops: CDR1 LNHDA, CDR2 SQIVND (reference sequence). The CDR3 is 11 residues long. This CDR3 is CASSRRNEQFF. The CDR3 DNA sequence: TGTGCCAGTAGTCGCCGGAATGAGCAGTTCTTC. The full variable domain, completed using reference TRBV19 and TRBJ2-1, is DGGITQSPKYLFRKEGQNVTLSCEQNLNHDAMYWYRQDPGQGLRLIYYSQIVNDFQKGDIAEGYSVSREKKESFPLTVTSAQKNPTAFYLCASSRRNEQFFGPGTRLTVL.

This chain uses TRBV15 with TRBJ2-2; 9 bases match TRBD2. V lost 0 bases, J lost 6 bases, and 5 bases stayed unmatched. Looked up from germline, CDR1 is LNHNV and CDR2 is YYDKDF (reference sequence). This CDR3 comprises 16 residues. CDR3 loop: CATSREDTSGSGELFF. In DNA form, the CDR3 reads TGTGCCACCAGCAGAGAAGACACTAGCGGGTCCGGGGAGCTGTTTTTT.

This chain links TRBV7-2 with TRBJ2-7; tentatively, D is TRBD2 (6 bases). The CDR3 runs 15 residues. The V gene's germline CDR1 is SGHTA and CDR2 FQGNSA. V dropped 3 bases and J dropped 0 bases, with 12 bases sitting between them. In nucleotides, the CDR3 is TGTGCCAGCAGCTTCGGGGGTGGCGGCTCCTACGAGCAGTACTTC. Protein product: CASSFGGGGSYEQYF. Full variable domain (rest looked up from reference TRBV7-2 and TRBJ2-7): GAGVSQSPSNKVTEKGKDVELRCDPISGHTALYWYRQSLGQGLEFLIYFQGNSAPDKSGLPSDRFSAERTGGSVSTLTIQRTQQEDSAVYLCASSFGGGGSYEQYFGPGTRLTVT.

The rearrangement uses TRBV4-1 and TRBJ2-1, with 14 bases matching TRBD2. The J segment lost 7 bases and the V segment lost 4 bases, leaving 3 bases of the junction unmatched. Germline CDR1 MGHRA, CDR2 YSYEKL. CDR3 size: 15 residues. The CDR3 here is CASSRLAGGPNEQFF. In DNA, the CDR3 is TGCGCCAGCAGCCGACTAGCGGGAGGGCCAAATGAGCAGTTCTTC.

The chain carries TRBV28 and TRBJ1-2, with D maybe TRBD1 (5 bases). The CDR3 sequence is 14 residues long. Deletions cut 2 bases from V and 4 bases from J, with 11 bases between. From germline, CDR1 is MDHEN and CDR2 SYDVKM. The CDR3 region has the DNA TGTGCCAGCAGTTTAAGACAGATGGGCTATGGCTACACCTTC. Translation gives CASSLRQMGYGYTF.

The V and J genes are TRBV29-1 and TRBJ2-1; TRBD2 matches 10 bases. The germline V gene encodes CDR1 SQVTM and CDR2 ANQGSEA. This CDR3 spans 14 amino acids. The V and J ends lost 4 bases and 12 bases, in that order; junction bases with no gene match: 12. The CDR3: CSVGGSSGSLGQFF. In nucleotides, the CDR3 is TGCAGCGTTGGTGGGTCTAGCGGGAGTCTAGGGCAGTTCTTC.

The sample holds a few counts of this clone. V gene TRBV2 combines with J gene TRBJ2-1; 11 nucleotides match TRBD2. The V gene end was trimmed by 6 bases and the J gene end by 9 bases; junction bases not matched to a gene: 13. The CDR3 runs 16 residues. Germline values: CDR1 SNHLY, CDR2 FYNNEI. In DNA form, the CDR3 reads TGTGCCAGCAGAATCCTAGCGGGAGGTCCGTCCGGTGAGCAGTTCTTC. Amino acids: CASRILAGGPSGEQFF. Variable domain in full (rest from reference TRBV2 and TRBJ2-1): EPEVTQTPSHQVTQMGQEVILRCVPISNHLYFYWYRQILGQKVEFLVSFYNNEISEKSEIFDDQFSVERPDGSNFTLKIRSTKLEDSAMYFCASRILAGGPSGEQFFGPGTRLTVL.

The chain carries TRBV27 and TRBJ2-3; 7 bases are a match to TRBD1. The germline CDR1 and CDR2 sequences are MNHEY and SMNVEV (reference sequence). The CDR3 spans 14 residues. V shed 6 bases and J 1 base; nucleotides not matched to a gene: 4. Here the CDR3 DNA reads TGTGCCAGCAGACGGGACAGAGGCACAGATACGCAGTATTTT. This encodes CASRRDRGTDTQYF.

The rearrangement links TRBV4-1 to TRBJ2-1; 7 positions agree with TRBD1. This CDR3 is built from 13 residues. CDR1 is MGHRA, CDR2 YSYEKL, per germline. V shed 6 bases, J shed 6 bases, and the junction held 5 bases outside the gene matches. The CDR3 sequence is CASRMTGTNEQFF. In DNA form, the CDR3 reads TGCGCCAGCAGGATGACAGGGACCAATGAGCAGTTCTTC.

This clone appeared a single time. The chain is built from TRBV5-8 and TRBJ1-5, with D tentatively TRBD1 (6 bases). This CDR3 has 15 amino acids. CDR1 and CDR2 from the germline V gene are SGHTS and YDEGEE. Trimming took 4 bases from V and 7 from J, leaving 18 bases between them. The CDR3 DNA follows: TGTGCCAGCAGCCCCAGGGGAGTAGGTCGGCAGCCCCAGCATTTT. It yields the protein CASSPRGVGRQPQHF.